These 20 T cell receptor beta chains were sequenced from one sample in a study of blood T cell repertoires in COVID-19. Profiled with immunoSEQ multiplex PCR; TCRdb holds only in-frame clones, not every one. The sample lists around 95,000 clones; approximately 80% were seen once. The specimen was peripheral blood. The receptor set was obtained from a man in his sixties or seventies with active or convalescent COVID-19.

This CDR3 reads CAWSVREKETQYF. In nucleotides, the CDR3 is TGTGCCTGGAGTGTAAGGGAGAAAGAGACCCAGTACTTC. The chain links TRBV30 to TRBJ2-5; D perhaps matches TRBD2 (5 bases). Germline V lookup: CDR1 GTSNPN, CDR2 SVGIG (reference sequence). V was pared by 0 bases and J by 3 bases, with 8 bases between. The CDR3 runs 13 residues. The full variable domain, completed using reference TRBV30 and TRBJ2-5, is SQTIHQWPATLVQPVGSPLSLECTVEGTSNPNLYWYRQAAGRGLQLLFYSVGIGQISSEVPQNLSASRPQDRQFILSSKKLLLSDSGFYLCAWSVREKETQYFGPGTRLLVL.

This chain links TRBV6-2 or TRBV6-3 with TRBJ1-5, with 7 bases lining up with TRBD1. Germline V CDR1 and CDR2: MNHEY, SVGEGT. J lost 6 bases, V lost 5 bases, and 10 bases had no gene match. The CDR3 length is 15 residues. CDR3 region: CASSNPTGRGQPQHF. The CDR3 bases are TGTGCCAGCAGTAACCCGACAGGGCGGGGTCAGCCCCAGCATTTT.

The chain has TRBV28 and TRBJ1-2; possibly TRBD1 for D (5 bases). The CDR3 is 15 amino acids. The germline V gene encodes CDR1 MDHEN and CDR2 SYDVKM. V dropped 6 bases and J dropped 4 bases, with 18 bases sitting between them. CDR3 coding DNA: TGTGCCAGCAGAGGCGGGGGGGACGGACTCTATGGCTACACCTTC. Translation gives CASRGGGDGLYGYTF.

The V and J genes are TRBV14 and TRBJ1-6; D might be TRBD1 (5 bases). The ends were cut back, 4 bases at V and 10 bases at J, with 11 bases in the middle. The CDR3 loop spans 13 amino acids. Germline V gene lookup returns CDR1 SGHDN and CDR2 FVKESK. The CDR3 sequence is CASSLYRGSPLHF. For the CDR3, the DNA is TGTGCCAGCAGCCTGTATAGGGGCTCACCCCTCCACTTT.

The chain employs TRBV7-9 and TRBJ2-3; D gene unclear. In germline, CDR1 is SEHNR, CDR2 FQNEAQ (reference sequence). The germline V and J ends were trimmed by 5 bases and 4 bases, with 7 bases remaining between them. The length of the CDR3 is 12 residues. The CDR3 sequence: CASSGEADTQYF. CDR3 sequence (DNA): TGTGCCAGCAGCGGAGAGGCAGATACGCAGTATTTT.

About this clone: The sample holds other DNA sequences that translate to the same CDR3. The chain uses TRBV4-2 and TRBJ2-3; 10 bases are shared with TRBD2. Trimming removed 0 bases from V and 6 bases from J; junction bases left unmatched: 3. This CDR3 has 15 residues. Per the germline V gene, CDR1 is LGHNA and CDR2 is YNFKEQ. Written as DNA, the CDR3 is TGTGCCAGCAGCCAAGAAGCGGGGGGGGCTGATACGCAGTATTTT. Protein: CASSQEAGGADTQYF.

This chain links TRBV13 with TRBJ2-1; TRBD2 aligns across 13 bases. This CDR3 comprises 16 residues. V shed 6 bases, J shed 5 bases, and the junction held 7 bases outside the gene matches. Germline V gives CDR1 PRHDT, CDR2 FYEKMQ (reference sequence). CDR3 region: CASSPVGTSGNNEQFF. The DNA for the CDR3 is TGTGCCAGCAGTCCCGTCGGGACTAGCGGGAACAATGAGCAGTTCTTC.

The rearrangement joins TRBV24-1 to TRBJ2-1, with TRBD2 identical over 8 bases. Germline CDR1 KGHDR, CDR2 SFDVKD. V trimming: 5 bases; J trimming: 3 bases; junction bases outside the gene matches: 5. The CDR3 runs 15 residues. CDR3 in amino acids: CATSGFSGNYNEQFF. The CDR3 DNA reads TGTGCCACCAGTGGATTTAGCGGGAACTACAATGAGCAGTTCTTC.

The V call is TRBV2, the J call TRBJ2-7; D not certain. Trimming shortened V by 1 base and J by 0 bases, and 7 bases separated the two germline ends. The CDR3 spans 14 residues. Germline loops: CDR1 SNHLY, CDR2 FYNNEI. CDR3 DNA sequence: TGTGCCAGCAGTGAAGTAGCCAGCTCCTACGAGCAGTACTTC. It encodes CASSEVASSYEQYF.

This chain links TRBV3-1 (or the pseudogene TRBV3-2) with TRBJ1-6, with 11 bases lining up with TRBD1. The CDR3 contains 15 residues. J was trimmed by 10 bases and V by 2 bases; bases with no gene match: 4. Germline V CDR1 and CDR2: LGHDT, YNNKEL (reference sequence). CDR3: CASSQSGTGGSPLHF. CDR3 nucleotide sequence: TGTGCCAGCAGCCAATCCGGGACAGGGGGATCACCCCTCCACTTT.

The chain joins TRBV19 to TRBJ2-5, with TRBD1 as a possible D gene (5 bases). From germline, CDR1 is LNHDA and CDR2 SQIVND (reference sequence). Trimming pared 2 bases from V and 4 bases from J, leaving 14 bases between. The CDR3 spans 15 residues. The CDR3 sequence: CASSIWSGPGETQYF. CDR3 bases: TGTGCCAGTAGTATATGGTCAGGGCCCGGAGAGACCCAGTACTTC.

This clone appeared a few times. CDR3 region: CASSEGLAEADTQYF. For the CDR3, the DNA is TGTGCCAGCAGCGAGGGACTAGCGGAGGCAGATACGCAGTATTTT. The chain couples TRBV9 to TRBJ2-3; the match to TRBD2 covers 11 bases. V dropped 3 bases and J dropped 4; count of bases not matched to a gene: 4. CDR3 length: 15 amino acids. Germline CDR1 and CDR2: SGDLS and YYNGEE.

A word on this clone: Other DNA sequences in this sample translate to the same CDR3. This chain links TRBV5-6 with TRBJ1-1; D not resolved. The CDR3 runs 13 residues. Per the germline V gene, CDR1 is SGHDT and CDR2 is YYEEEE. V lost 0 bases and J lost 2, with 5 bases in between. In DNA form, the CDR3 reads TGTGCCAGCAGCTTGGGCCTAAACACTGAAGCTTTCTTT. Its protein is CASSLGLNTEAFF.

The chain couples TRBV28 to TRBJ1-3, with D possibly being TRBD1 (6 bases). This CDR3 is built from 15 residues. V gave up 2 bases and J gave up 9 bases, with 17 bases separating them. The germline V gene encodes CDR1 MDHEN and CDR2 SYDVKM. CDR3: CASSLRQVNVGTIYF. Here the CDR3 DNA reads TGTGCCAGCAGTTTACGACAGGTCAATGTAGGCACCATATATTTT.

The rearrangement joins TRBV28 to TRBJ2-3; 8 bases match TRBD2. CDR3 length: 14 residues. Germline V gene lookup returns CDR1 MDHEN and CDR2 SYDVKM. The V segment lost 6 bases and the J segment 3 bases; nucleotides outside the gene matches: 5. The CDR3 protein is CASSGGGRTDTQYF. In nucleotides, the CDR3 is TGTGCCAGCAGCGGGGGGGGACGGACAGATACGCAGTATTTT.

V is TRBV2 and J is TRBJ1-2; no firm D call. Germline V gives CDR1 SNHLY, CDR2 FYNNEI. This CDR3 spans 12 amino acids. V gave up 2 bases and J gave up 4 bases, with 5 bases separating them. The CDR3 sequence is CASSELRYGYTF. The CDR3 region has the DNA TGTGCCAGCAGTGAACTCCGCTATGGCTACACCTTC. The entire variable domain, with the rest obtained from reference TRBV2 and TRBJ1-2, is as follows: EPEVTQTPSHQVTQMGQEVILRCVPISNHLYFYWYRQILGQKVEFLVSFYNNEISEKSEIFDDQFSVERPDGSNFTLKIRSTKLEDSAMYFCASSELRYGYTFGSGTRLTVV.

The V gene is TRBV7-2, the J gene TRBJ1-2, with TRBD1 as a possible D gene (6 bases). V was cut by 3 bases and J by 8 bases, with 13 bases left in between. This CDR3 contains 13 residues. CDR1 is SGHTA, CDR2 FQGNSA, per germline. In DNA, the CDR3 is TGTGCCAGCAGCTTGGGGGGGCCTACGGGCTACACCTTC. It is translated as CASSLGGPTGYTF.

This clone was observed a few times. V gene TRBV6-2 or TRBV6-3 combines with J gene TRBJ2-6; D is unresolved. Germline assignment: CDR1 MNHEY and CDR2 SVGEGT. The V and J ends lost 2 bases and 0 bases respectively, with 8 bases between them. This CDR3 has 16 amino acids. Written as DNA, the CDR3 is TGTGCCAGCAGTTACGAACAGAGCTCTGGGGCCAACGTCCTGACTTTC. Translating gives CASSYEQSSGANVLTF.

The V call is TRBV29-1, the J call TRBJ1-1; a possible D gene is TRBD1 (6 bases). The V gene's germline CDR1 is SQVTM and CDR2 ANQGSEA. This CDR3 spans 12 amino acids. V gave up 4 bases and J gave up 2 bases, with 8 bases separating them. The CDR3 spells CSVGTVNTEAFF. Written as DNA, the CDR3 is TGCAGCGTTGGGACAGTAAACACTGAAGCTTTCTTT.

The V gene is TRBV5-1, the J gene TRBJ2-7, with TRBD1 as a possible D gene (5 bases). There are 13 residues in the CDR3. Trimming cost V 1 base and J 2 bases, with 7 bases left between them. Germline V lookup: CDR1 SGHRS, CDR2 YFSETQ. The CDR3 DNA is TGCGCCAGCAGCTTGTCAGGGCCCTACGAGCAGTACTTC. Residues: CASSLSGPYEQYF.